The next 28 T cell receptor beta chains were all read from a single sample in a study of cytomegalovirus exposure and HLA in healthy donors. The PCR was carried out with 60 Vbeta primers and 13 Jbeta primers. Generated by immunoSEQ multiplex PCR, the TCRdb table keeps only in-frame clones and is missing some. The table has roughly 130,000 clones, approximately 79% seen once. Material: PBMCs. All receptors derive from a man younger than 45 in good health and CMV-seronegative.

This chain uses TRBV9 with TRBJ1-4, with D possibly matching TRBD1 (5 bases). In germline, CDR1 is SGDLS, CDR2 YYNGEE. This CDR3 has 15 amino acids. The V end was cut by 0 bases, the J end by 0 bases, with 6 bases between. Here the CDR3 reads CASSVARATNEKLFF. CDR3 DNA: TGTGCCAGCAGCGTAGCCAGGGCAACTAATGAAAAACTGTTTTTT.

V is TRBV25-1 and J is TRBJ1-1, with 8 bases matching TRBD1. The CDR3 spans 15 residues. CDR1 MGHDK and CDR2 SYGVNS come from the germline V gene. With 3 bases clipped from V and 5 bases from J, the junction kept 8 bases outside the gene matches. The CDR3 DNA follows: TGTGCCAGCAGTGACCCTACAGGGGGGGAAACTGAAGCTTTCTTT. Residues: CASSDPTGGETEAFF.

CDR3 DNA sequence: TGTGCCAGCTCGGGGGGACTGGTATCCTACAATGAGCAGTTCTTC. Its translation is CASSGGLVSYNEQFF. The genes are TRBV2 and TRBJ2-1; 7 nucleotides line up with TRBD2. CDR1 and CDR2 from the germline V gene are SNHLY and FYNNEI. V lost 8 bases and J lost 1; bases outside the gene matches: 8. The CDR3 is 15 amino acids.

The chain employs TRBV9 and TRBJ2-3; no clear D gene. Trimming took 3 bases from V and 6 from J, leaving 14 bases between them. The CDR3 sequence is 14 residues long. Per the germline V gene, CDR1 is SGDLS and CDR2 is YYNGEE. The CDR3 DNA reads as TGTGCCAGCAGCGCCGCCCCAGGTGTGGATACGCAGTATTTT. It is translated as CASSAAPGVDTQYF.

The rearrangement uses TRBV5-1 and TRBJ2-7, with 7 bases identical to TRBD1. The V and J ends lost 0 bases and 6 bases, in that order; junction bases with no gene match: 6. Per the germline V gene, CDR1 is SGHRS and CDR2 is YFSETQ. The CDR3 is 14 amino acids. The CDR3 loop is CASSLAGGPLEQYF. The CDR3 nucleotides read TGCGCCAGCAGCTTGGCAGGGGGACCTCTCGAGCAGTACTTC.

V usage is TRBV27 and J usage is TRBJ2-6; 11 positions match TRBD2. The V gene end was trimmed by 6 bases and the J gene end by 0 bases; junction bases not matched to a gene: 4. Germline lookup yields CDR1 MNHEY and CDR2 SMNVEV (reference sequence). This CDR3 contains 17 residues. The CDR3 nucleotides read TGTGCCAGCAGAACGCTAGCGGGGGGCTCTGGGGCCAACGTCCTGACTTTC. Translation: CASRTLAGGSGANVLTF.

The chain uses TRBV27 and TRBJ1-1; no definite D call. Germline V gene lookup returns CDR1 MNHEY and CDR2 SMNVEV (reference sequence). V was cut by 10 bases and J by 0 bases, with 12 bases left in between. The CDR3 covers 13 residues. CDR3 protein: CAIPTEMNTEAFF. The DNA of the CDR3 is TGTGCCATTCCGACGGAGATGAACACTGAAGCTTTCTTT.

This clone showed up just once. V and J are TRBV7-2 and TRBJ1-2, with 8 bases matching TRBD1. The CDR3 sequence is 14 residues long. Germline CDR1 is SGHTA and CDR2 is FQGNSA. V trimming: 4 bases; J trimming: 2 bases; junction bases outside the gene matches: 3. CDR3 sequence reads: CASSSRTGNYGYTF. Written as DNA, the CDR3 is TGTGCCAGCAGCTCCCGGACAGGGAACTATGGCTACACCTTC.

The chain links TRBV5-1 to TRBJ2-5; 13 bases are shared with TRBD2. The V segment lost 0 bases and the J segment 2 bases; nucleotides outside the gene matches: 4. Germline CDR1 and CDR2: SGHRS and YFSETQ. CDR3 length: 17 residues. As DNA, the CDR3 is TGCGCCAGCAGCTTGGGACTAGCGGGGGGATCACAAGAGACCCAGTACTTC. It encodes CASSLGLAGGSQETQYF.

This clone was seen a single time. The chain recombines TRBV5-4 with TRBJ2-5, with D possibly being TRBD2 (6 bases). CDR3 size: 13 residues. Germline V gene lookup returns CDR1 SGHNT and CDR2 YYREEE (reference sequence). V was pared by 3 bases and J by 5 bases, with 11 bases between. The CDR3 bases are TGTGCCAGCAGCTCGCGGGGCTTGGAGACCCAGTACTTC. Translation gives CASSSRGLETQYF.

The CDR3 reads CASSIGRDRGNPSNQPQHF. The CDR3 region has the DNA TGTGCCAGTAGTATTGGTCGGGACAGGGGTAACCCTAGCAATCAGCCCCAGCATTTT. The genes are TRBV19 and TRBJ1-5; 10 nucleotides agree with TRBD1. The length of the CDR3 is 19 residues. The germline CDR1 and CDR2 sequences are LNHDA and SQIVND (reference sequence). Losses at the gene ends were 3 bases for V and 0 bases for J; bases not matched to a gene: 11.

The CDR3, as DNA: TGCAGCGTTGGTTTAGGAGTCAACTATGGCTACACCTTC. Residues: CSVGLGVNYGYTF. This chain joins TRBV29-1 and TRBJ1-2; D is unclear. This CDR3 comprises 13 residues. The germline V gene has CDR1 SQVTM and CDR2 ANQGSEA. V lost 4 bases, J lost 2 bases, and 11 bases lay in between.

The chain carries TRBV18 and TRBJ1-1; weak D call: TRBD1 (6 bases). The CDR3 covers 14 residues. V lost 1 base, J lost 6 bases, and 12 bases lay in between. Germline V CDR1 and CDR2: KGHSH, LQKENI. The CDR3 reads CASSPQKGGAEAFF. Written as DNA, the CDR3 is TGTGCCAGCTCACCACAAAAAGGGGGGGCTGAAGCTTTCTTT. The whole variable domain, remainder taken from reference TRBV18 and TRBJ1-1, is NAGVMQNPRHLVRRRGQEARLRCSPMKGHSHVYWYRQLPEEGLKFMVYLQKENIIDESGMPKERFSAEFPKEGPSILRIQQVVRGDSAAYFCASSPQKGGAEAFFGQGTRLTVV.

This clone came up once. This sequence joins TRBV5-1 and TRBJ1-3; 10 nucleotides line up with TRBD1. Germline trimming cut 4 bases from V and 4 bases from J; bases unmatched to any gene: 8. The CDR3 covers 16 residues. The germline V gene encodes CDR1 SGHRS and CDR2 YFSETQ. The DNA of the CDR3 is TGCGCCAGCAGCCCCCGGGACAGGGGTGCGGGAAACACCATATATTTT. It codes for CASSPRDRGAGNTIYF.

Worth noting for this clone: This sample also contains other DNA sequences that code for the same CDR3. The CDR3 nucleotides are TGTGCCAGCAGCTCCACAGGTTCCTACGAGCAGTACTTC. Its protein is CASSSTGSYEQYF. V usage is TRBV7-9 and J usage is TRBJ2-7, with a weak D call TRBD1 (5 bases). The length of the CDR3 is 13 residues. Germline lookup yields CDR1 SEHNR and CDR2 FQNEAQ (reference sequence). The V gene lost 4 bases and the J gene lost 1 base, with 8 bases spanning the gap.

The chain is built from TRBV6-1 and TRBJ1-2; D is perhaps TRBD1 (6 bases). V was pared by 7 bases and J by 2 bases, with 14 bases between. The CDR3 sequence is 14 residues long. From germline, CDR1 is MNHNS and CDR2 SASEGT. The CDR3 region is CASTSGGLNYGYTF. The DNA for the CDR3 is TGTGCCAGCACCAGCGGGGGCTTGAACTATGGCTACACCTTC.

The chain couples TRBV6-1 to TRBJ1-1; the match to TRBD1 covers 10 bases. The CDR3 has 15 amino acids. V was clipped by 4 bases and J by 4 bases; unmatched bases: 6. The V gene's germline CDR1 is MNHNS and CDR2 SASEGT. CDR3 amino acids: CASSADRGLTTEAFF. CDR3 bases: TGTGCCAGCAGTGCAGACAGGGGGCTGACCACTGAAGCTTTCTTT.

The rearrangement links TRBV27 to TRBJ1-3; D uncertain. V lost 6 bases to trimming and J lost 0 bases, with 18 bases between them. The germline CDR1 and CDR2 sequences are MNHEY and SMNVEV (reference sequence). The CDR3 runs to 17 residues. CDR3 coding DNA: TGTGCCAGCAGCCCGGCGGAGGGCAGGAACTCTGGAAACACCATATATTTT. This translates into CASSPAEGRNSGNTIYF.

To note about this clone: The junction differs from germline at one of its ends, possibly a read error. This sample includes further DNA sequences coding for the same CDR3. The chain uses TRBV5-1 and TRBJ1-1, with 7 bases matching TRBD1. Germline V gene lookup returns CDR1 SGHRS and CDR2 YFSETQ. This CDR3 is built from 15 residues. The CDR3 is CASSRATGMGTEAFF. The DNA for the CDR3 is TGCGCCAGCAGCAGAGCGACAGGGATGGGTACTGAGGCTTTCTTT.

This clone was seen more than once but under ten times. The rearrangement uses TRBV4-2 and TRBJ1-2, with 9 bases that match TRBD1. This CDR3 contains 15 residues. Trimming removed 2 bases from V and 7 bases from J; junction bases left unmatched: 8. Looked up from germline, CDR1 is LGHNA and CDR2 is YNFKEQ. The CDR3 bases are TGTGCCAGCAGCCAAAACTCGGGACAGGGTCGTGGCTACACCTTC. It is translated as CASSQNSGQGRGYTF.

Notes on this clone: At one boundary the junction diverges from the germline segment, which might be a read error. The chain joins TRBV7-7 to TRBJ2-6; D possibly corresponds to TRBD1 (5 bases). CDR1 is SSHAT and CDR2 is FNYEAQ in the germline V gene (reference sequence). CDR3 length: 14 amino acids. CDR3: CASSLDSGANGLTF. The CDR3 nucleotides are TGTGCCAGCAGCTTAGACTCTGGGGCCAACGGCCTGACTTTC.

This clone was recorded once. The chain combines TRBV5-4 with TRBJ2-7; 10 positions match TRBD2. This CDR3 is 15 amino acids long. After removal of 0 bases from V and 7 bases from J, the junction contained 7 bases not matched to a gene. Germline CDR1 is SGHNT and CDR2 is YYREEE (reference sequence). The CDR3, as DNA: TGTGCCAGCAGCTTGGTTAGCGGGGGGCTGAGGGAGCAGTACTTC. Protein sequence: CASSLVSGGLREQYF.

In regard to this clone: At one of its ends the junction is not consistent with the germline gene, which may arise from a read error. V and J are TRBV11-3 and TRBJ2-7; the D gene is possibly TRBD2 (6 bases). The germline gives CDR1 SGHNT, CDR2 YENEEA. The CDR3 length is 13 residues. The CDR3 sequence: CASGLDRDSRQYF. DNA of the CDR3: TGTGCCAGCGGCTTAGATCGGGACTCAAGGCAGTACTTC.

The CDR3 DNA is TGTGCCAGTAAGGAGCGGTGGGGGGTTAACTATGGCTACACCTTC. Translation gives CASKERWGVNYGYTF. The rearrangement links TRBV19 to TRBJ1-2; D possibly corresponds to TRBD1 (5 bases). V was trimmed by 7 bases and J by 1 base, leaving 16 bases between them. Germline assignment: CDR1 LNHDA and CDR2 SQIVND (reference sequence). The CDR3 sequence is 15 residues long.

The rearrangement uses TRBV5-6 and TRBJ1-1; TRBD1 might be the D (5 bases). Trimming cost V 4 bases and J 1 base, with 17 bases left between them. CDR1 and CDR2 (germline): SGHDT, YYEEEE. The CDR3 extends over 16 amino acids. The CDR3 loop reads CASSTEGGEWNTEAFF. As DNA, the CDR3 is TGTGCCAGCAGCACCGAGGGAGGGGAGTGGAACACTGAAGCTTTCTTT.

The chain recombines TRBV6-5 with TRBJ1-2, with D maybe TRBD1 (6 bases). The CDR3 loop spans 13 amino acids. Trimming removed 6 bases from V and 5 bases from J, with 13 bases in between. CDR1 is MNHEY, CDR2 SVGAGI, per germline. The CDR3 nucleotides read TGTGCCAGCAGCCTAAGGGGGATTTATGGCTACACCTTC. This codes for CASSLRGIYGYTF.

The chain recombines TRBV15 with TRBJ1-5; 7 nucleotides agree with TRBD1. CDR1 LNHNV and CDR2 YYDKDF come from the germline V gene (reference sequence). CDR3 size: 16 residues. V was clipped by 2 bases and J by 3 bases; unmatched bases: 7. The CDR3 protein is CATSRTLDRLNQPQHF. CDR3 sequence (DNA): TGTGCCACCAGCAGAACGTTGGACAGGCTCAATCAGCCCCAGCATTTT.

V and J are TRBV7-2 and TRBJ1-2; D not certain. There are 14 residues in the CDR3. Trimming pared 2 bases from V and 6 bases from J, leaving 13 bases between. Germline CDR1 SGHTA, CDR2 FQGNSA. In DNA, the CDR3 is TGTGCCAGCAGCTTATATGCTACTTCGGATGGCTACACCTTC. Translation: CASSLYATSDGYTF. Full variable domain (rest looked up from reference TRBV7-2 and TRBJ1-2): GAGVSQSPSNKVTEKGKDVELRCDPISGHTALYWYRQSLGQGLEFLIYFQGNSAPDKSGLPSDRFSAERTGGSVSTLTIQRTQQEDSAVYLCASSLYATSDGYTFGSGTRLTVV.